This TCR beta chain was recorded in a study of T cell repertoires in cytomegalovirus infection. Overall study context: HLA-C-restricted CMV epitopes, recently identified, and well-studied HLA-B-restricted ones were used by the study. Matching HLA type, along with CMV infection, was indicated by public TCR beta signatures. Study-wide points: Dominant in the ex vivo response were TCR beta clonotypes restricted by HLA-C and specific for CMV.

Comment on this clonotype: Its specificity is not known.

TCRdb ran MiXCR on the reads and lists one entry per CDR3 protein. The table lists 350,000 to 400,000 distinct CDR3 sequences, approximately 35% of them singletons. Deletions cut 2 bases from V and 4 bases from J, with 11 bases between. This CDR3 has 14 amino acids. This chain links TRBV12-3 or TRBV12-4 with TRBJ1-1, with D perhaps TRBD1 (5 bases). This receptor was obtained from a human donor in good health (CMV status not recorded). Some clones in this sample may be carry-over from other donors' samples. This specimen consisted of cultured PBMCs, obtained from culture after CMV antigen stimulation. The CDR3 loop reads CASSLPGMGTEAFF. CDR3 DNA sequence: TGTGCCAGCAGTTTACCAGGGATGGGCACTGAAGCTTTCTTT.